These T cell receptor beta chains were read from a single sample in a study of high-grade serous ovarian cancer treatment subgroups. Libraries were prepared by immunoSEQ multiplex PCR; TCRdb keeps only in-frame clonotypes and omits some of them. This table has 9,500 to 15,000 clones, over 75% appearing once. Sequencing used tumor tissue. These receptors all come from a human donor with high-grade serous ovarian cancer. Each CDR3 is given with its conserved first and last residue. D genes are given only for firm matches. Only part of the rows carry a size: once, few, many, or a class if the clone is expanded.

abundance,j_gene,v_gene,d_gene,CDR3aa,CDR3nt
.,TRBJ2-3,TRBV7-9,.,CASSNQVAGTDTQYF,TGTGCCAGCAGCAACCAGGTTGCGGGCACAGATACGCAGTATTTT
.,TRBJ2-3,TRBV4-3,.,CASSQLYVLSTDTQYF,TGCGCCAGCAGCCAGCTATATGTATTGAGCACAGATACGCAGTATTTT
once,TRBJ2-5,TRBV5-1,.,CASRIPEQGGQETQYF,TGCGCCAGCAGGATTCCGGAACAGGGGGGGCAAGAGACCCAGTACTTC
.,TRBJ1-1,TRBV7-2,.,CASSSRLMNTEAFF,TGTGCCAGCAGCTCGAGGCTCATGAACACTGAAGCTTTCTTT
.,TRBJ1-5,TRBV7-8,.,CASSSGGFSQPQHF,TGTGCCAGCAGCTCAGGCGGGTTTTCGCAGCCCCAGCATTTT
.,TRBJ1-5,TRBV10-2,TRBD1,CASSPGTGGNQPQHF,TGCGCCAGCAGCCCCGGGACAGGGGGGAACCAGCCCCAGCATTTT
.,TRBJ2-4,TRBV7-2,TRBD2,CASSLYSGGPFDIQYF,TGTGCCAGCAGCTTATACTCGGGGGGGCCTTTTGACATTCAGTACTTC
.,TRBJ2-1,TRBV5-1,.,CASTPGGGTYNEQFF,TGCGCCAGCACCCCCGGGGGCGGCACCTACAATGAGCAGTTCTTC
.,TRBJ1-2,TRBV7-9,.,CASSLGEGGGYTF,TGTGCCAGCAGCTTAGGGGAGGGAGGAGGCTACACCTTC
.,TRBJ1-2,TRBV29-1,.,CSVEEGNGHTF,TGCAGCGTTGAAGAAGGGAATGGCCACACCTTC
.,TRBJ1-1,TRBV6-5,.,CASRHGQNTEAFF,TGTGCCAGCAGACACGGACAGAACACTGAAGCTTTCTTT
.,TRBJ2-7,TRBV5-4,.,CASTLGGQADYEQYF,TGTGCCAGCACTTTGGGGGGGCAAGCTGACTACGAGCAGTACTTC
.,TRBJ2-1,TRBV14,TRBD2,CASSQEGRGGLNEQFF,TGTGCCAGCAGCCAAGAAGGACGGGGGGGCCTCAATGAGCAGTTCTTC
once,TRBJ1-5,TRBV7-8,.,CASSLQSNQPQHF,TGTGCCAGCAGCTTACAGAGCAATCAGCCCCAGCATTTT
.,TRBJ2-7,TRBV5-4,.,CASSFGQGKVYEQYF,TGTGCCAGCAGCTTTGGTCAGGGTAAGGTATACGAGCAGTACTTC
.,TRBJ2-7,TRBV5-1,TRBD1,CASSQGTGAYEQYF,TGCGCCAGCAGCCAGGGGACAGGGGCCTACGAGCAGTACTTC
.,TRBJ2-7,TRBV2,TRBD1,CASSDRGLYEQYF,TGTGCCAGCAGTGACAGGGGGCTCTACGAGCAGTACTTC